This T cell receptor (beta chain) emerged from a study of spatial heterogeneity in lung cancer. Sample time point: blood at routine non-recurrence follow-up after resection. Whole RNA was taken from tumor, nontumor lung or frozen PBMC; it was then sequenced unsorted. Germline V lookup: CDR1 MDHEN, CDR2 SYDVKM. The CDR3 has 16 residues. V was trimmed by 8 bases and J by 0 bases, leaving 17 bases between them. TCRdb passed the 5' RACE reads through MiXCR, listing each CDR3 protein once. The data hold approximately 110,000 distinct CDR3 sequences, with 10% to 13% observed a single time. This clonotype occurred a few times.

The chain recombines TRBV28 with TRBJ1-3; a weak D match, TRBD1 (6 bases). This material consisted of PBMCs, taken at follow-up. This receptor was taken from a female donor with early-stage non-small cell lung cancer. The CDR3 reads CASSTGHSISGNTIYF. The CDR3 nucleotides are TGTGCCAGCTCAACGGGACACAGTATCTCTGGAAACACCATATATTTT.